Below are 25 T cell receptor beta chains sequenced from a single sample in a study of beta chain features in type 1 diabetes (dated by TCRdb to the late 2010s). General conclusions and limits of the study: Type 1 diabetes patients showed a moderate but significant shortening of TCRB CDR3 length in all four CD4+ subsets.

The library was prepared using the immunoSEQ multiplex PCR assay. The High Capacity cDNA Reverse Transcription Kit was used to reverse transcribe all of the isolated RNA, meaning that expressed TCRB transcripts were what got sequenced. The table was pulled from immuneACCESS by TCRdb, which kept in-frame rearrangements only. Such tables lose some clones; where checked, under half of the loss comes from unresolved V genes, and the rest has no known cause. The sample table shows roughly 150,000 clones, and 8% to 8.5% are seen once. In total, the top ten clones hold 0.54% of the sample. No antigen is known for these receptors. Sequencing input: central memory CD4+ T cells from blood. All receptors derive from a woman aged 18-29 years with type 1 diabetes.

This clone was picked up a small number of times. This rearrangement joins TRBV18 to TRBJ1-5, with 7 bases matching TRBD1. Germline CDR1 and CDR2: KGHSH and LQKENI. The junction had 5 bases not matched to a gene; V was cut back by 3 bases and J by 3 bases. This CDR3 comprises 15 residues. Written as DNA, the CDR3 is TGTGCCAGCTCACCCATTACAGGGGCCAATCAGCCCCAGCATTTT. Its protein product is CASSPITGANQPQHF.

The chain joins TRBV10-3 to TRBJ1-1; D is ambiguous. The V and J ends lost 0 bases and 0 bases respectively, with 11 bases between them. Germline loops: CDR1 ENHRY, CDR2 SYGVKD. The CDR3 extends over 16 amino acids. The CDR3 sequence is CAISESRAGLNTEAFF. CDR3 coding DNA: TGTGCCATCAGTGAGTCGAGGGCAGGACTGAACACTGAAGCTTTCTTT.

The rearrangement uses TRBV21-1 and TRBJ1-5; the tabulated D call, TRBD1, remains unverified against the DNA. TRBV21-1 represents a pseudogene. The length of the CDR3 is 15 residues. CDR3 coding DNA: TGTGCCAGCAGTAGGACAGGGGGCGCGGATCAGCCCCAGCATTTT. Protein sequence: CASSRTGGADQPQHF.

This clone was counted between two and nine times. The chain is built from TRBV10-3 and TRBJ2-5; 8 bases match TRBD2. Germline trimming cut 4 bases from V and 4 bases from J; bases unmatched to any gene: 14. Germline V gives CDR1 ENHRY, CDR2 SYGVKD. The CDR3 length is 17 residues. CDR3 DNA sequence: TGTGCCATCAGTGCGGTCCCCACTAGCGGCGGGGGAGAGACCCAGTACTTC. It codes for CAISAVPTSGGGETQYF.

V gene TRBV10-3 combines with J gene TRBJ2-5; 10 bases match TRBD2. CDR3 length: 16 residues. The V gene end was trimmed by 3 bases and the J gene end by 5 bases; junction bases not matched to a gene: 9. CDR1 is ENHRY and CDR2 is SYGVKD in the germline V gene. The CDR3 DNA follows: TGTGCCATCAGTGAAGCGAGCGGGAGGGCCTTGGAGACCCAGTACTTC. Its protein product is CAISEASGRALETQYF.

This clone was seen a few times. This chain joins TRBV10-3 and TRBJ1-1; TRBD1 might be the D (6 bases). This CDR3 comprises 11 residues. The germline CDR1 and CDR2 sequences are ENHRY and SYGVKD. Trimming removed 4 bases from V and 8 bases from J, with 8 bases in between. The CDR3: CAISADSEAFF. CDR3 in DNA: TGTGCCATCAGTGCGGACAGCGAAGCTTTCTTT.

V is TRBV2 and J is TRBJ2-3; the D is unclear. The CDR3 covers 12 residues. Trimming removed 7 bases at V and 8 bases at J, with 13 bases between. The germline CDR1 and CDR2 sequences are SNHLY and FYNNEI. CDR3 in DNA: TGTGCCAGCATGATGTCCCTCGGTACGCAGTATTTT. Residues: CASMMSLGTQYF.

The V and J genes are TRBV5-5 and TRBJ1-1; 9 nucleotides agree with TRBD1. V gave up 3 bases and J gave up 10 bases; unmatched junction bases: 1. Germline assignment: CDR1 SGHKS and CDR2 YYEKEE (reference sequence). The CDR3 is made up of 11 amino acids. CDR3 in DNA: TGTGCCAGCAGCTCGACAGGGGGAGCTTTCTTT. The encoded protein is CASSSTGGAFF.

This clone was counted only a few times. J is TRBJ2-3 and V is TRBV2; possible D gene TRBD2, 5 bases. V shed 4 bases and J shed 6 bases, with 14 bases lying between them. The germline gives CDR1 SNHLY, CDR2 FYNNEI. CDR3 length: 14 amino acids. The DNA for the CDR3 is TGTGCCAGCAGTGGACGGACTTTTCAGGATACGCAGTATTTT. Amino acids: CASSGRTFQDTQYF.

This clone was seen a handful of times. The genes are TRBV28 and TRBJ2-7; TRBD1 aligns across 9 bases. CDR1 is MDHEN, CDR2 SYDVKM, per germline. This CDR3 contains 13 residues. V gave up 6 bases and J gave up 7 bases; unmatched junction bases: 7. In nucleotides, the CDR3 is TGTGCCAGCAGATGGACAGGGGTGGGAGAGCAGTACTTC. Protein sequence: CASRWTGVGEQYF.

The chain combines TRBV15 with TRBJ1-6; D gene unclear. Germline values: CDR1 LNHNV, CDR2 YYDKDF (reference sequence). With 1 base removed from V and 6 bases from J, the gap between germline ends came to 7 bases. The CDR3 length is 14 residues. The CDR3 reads CATSRGNSNSPLHF. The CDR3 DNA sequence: TGTGCCACCAGCAGAGGTAACAGTAATTCACCCCTCCACTTT. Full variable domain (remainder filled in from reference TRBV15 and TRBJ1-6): DAMVIQNPRYQVTQFGKPVTLSCSQTLNHNVMYWYQQKSSQAPKLLFHYYDKDFNNEADTPDNFQSRRPNTSFCFLDIRSPGLGDTAMYLCATSRGNSNSPLHFGNGTRLTVT.

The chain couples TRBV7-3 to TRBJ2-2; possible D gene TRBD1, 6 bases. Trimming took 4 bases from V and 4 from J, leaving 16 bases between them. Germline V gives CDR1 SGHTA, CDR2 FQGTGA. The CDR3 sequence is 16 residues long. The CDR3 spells CASSSSPRGATGELFF. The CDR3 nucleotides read TGTGCCAGCAGCTCCTCCCCCAGGGGTGCCACCGGGGAGCTGTTTTTT.

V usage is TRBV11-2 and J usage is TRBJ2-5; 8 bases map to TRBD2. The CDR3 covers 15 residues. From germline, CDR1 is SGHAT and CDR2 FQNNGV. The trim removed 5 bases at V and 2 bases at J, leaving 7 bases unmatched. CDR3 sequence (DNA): TGTGCCAGCAGCCCGTCGGCTAGCGGGCAAGAGACCCAGTACTTC. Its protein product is CASSPSASGQETQYF.

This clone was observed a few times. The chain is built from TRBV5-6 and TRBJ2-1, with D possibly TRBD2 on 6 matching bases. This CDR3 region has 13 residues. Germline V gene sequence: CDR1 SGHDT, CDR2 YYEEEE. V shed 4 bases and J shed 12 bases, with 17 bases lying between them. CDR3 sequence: CASSRNRLGRQFF. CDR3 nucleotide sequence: TGTGCCAGCAGCCGAAACCGACTAGGACGGCAGTTCTTC. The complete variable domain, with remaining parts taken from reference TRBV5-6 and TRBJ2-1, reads DAGVTQSPTHLIKTRGQQVTLRCSPKSGHDTVSWYQQALGQGPQFIFQYYEEEERQRGNFPDRFSGHQFPNYSSELNVNALLLGDSALYLCASSRNRLGRQFFGPGTRLTVL.

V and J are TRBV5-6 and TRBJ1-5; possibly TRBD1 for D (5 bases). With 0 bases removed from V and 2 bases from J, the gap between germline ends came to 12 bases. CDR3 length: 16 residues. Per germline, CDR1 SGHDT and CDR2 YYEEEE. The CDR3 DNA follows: TGTGCCAGCAGCTTGGGACCCAGGGAGGGCAATCAGCCCCAGCATTTT. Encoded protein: CASSLGPREGNQPQHF.

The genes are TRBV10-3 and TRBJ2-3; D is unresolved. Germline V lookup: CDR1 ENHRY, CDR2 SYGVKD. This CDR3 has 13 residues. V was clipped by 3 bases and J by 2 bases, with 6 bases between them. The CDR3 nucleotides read TGTGCCATCAGTGAACTTCTCACAGATACGCAGTATTTT. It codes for CAISELLTDTQYF.

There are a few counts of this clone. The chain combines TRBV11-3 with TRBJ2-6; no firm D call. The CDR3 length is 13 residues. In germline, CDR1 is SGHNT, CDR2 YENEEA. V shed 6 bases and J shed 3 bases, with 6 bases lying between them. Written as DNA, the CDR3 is TGTGCCAGCAGATTTCGTGGGGCCAACGTCCTGACTTTC. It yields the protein CASRFRGANVLTF.

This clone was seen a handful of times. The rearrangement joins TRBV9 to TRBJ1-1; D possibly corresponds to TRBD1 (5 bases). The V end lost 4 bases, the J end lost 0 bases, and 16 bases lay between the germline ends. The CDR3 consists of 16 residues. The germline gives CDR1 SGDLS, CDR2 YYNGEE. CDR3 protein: CASSPWGGMVNTEAFF. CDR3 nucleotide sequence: TGTGCCAGCAGCCCGTGGGGGGGAATGGTGAACACTGAAGCTTTCTTT.

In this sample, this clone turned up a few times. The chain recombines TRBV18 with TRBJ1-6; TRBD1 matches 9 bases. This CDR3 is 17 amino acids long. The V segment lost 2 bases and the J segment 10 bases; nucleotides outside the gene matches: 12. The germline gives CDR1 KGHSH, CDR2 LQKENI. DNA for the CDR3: TGTGCCAGCTCACCAATCGCGACAGGGGGTGGTAACTCACCCCTCCACTTT. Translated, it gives CASSPIATGGGNSPLHF.

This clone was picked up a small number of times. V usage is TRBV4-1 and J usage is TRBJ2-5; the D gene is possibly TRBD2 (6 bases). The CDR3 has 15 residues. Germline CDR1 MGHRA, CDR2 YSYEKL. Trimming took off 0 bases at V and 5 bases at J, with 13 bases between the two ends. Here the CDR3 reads CASSQDRRGWETQYF. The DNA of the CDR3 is TGCGCCAGCAGCCAAGATAGGAGGGGTTGGGAGACCCAGTACTTC.

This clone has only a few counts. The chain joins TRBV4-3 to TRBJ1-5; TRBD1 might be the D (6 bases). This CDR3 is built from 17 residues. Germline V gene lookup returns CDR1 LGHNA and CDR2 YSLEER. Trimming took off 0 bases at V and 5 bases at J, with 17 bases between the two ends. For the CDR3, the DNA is TGCGCCAGCAGCCAAGAAGCGACAGGAATAAACCATCAGCCCCAGCATTTT. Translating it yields CASSQEATGINHQPQHF.

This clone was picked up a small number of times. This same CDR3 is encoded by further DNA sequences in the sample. The CDR3 DNA reads TGCAGCGTCCAGGGGGGCAATCAGCCCCAGCATTTT. It is translated as CSVQGGNQPQHF. The rearrangement joins TRBV29-1 to TRBJ1-5; 7 bases map to TRBD1. This CDR3 region has 12 residues. Trimming cost V 6 bases and J 2 bases; bases outside gene matches: 1. Germline CDR1 is SQVTM and CDR2 is ANQGSEA.

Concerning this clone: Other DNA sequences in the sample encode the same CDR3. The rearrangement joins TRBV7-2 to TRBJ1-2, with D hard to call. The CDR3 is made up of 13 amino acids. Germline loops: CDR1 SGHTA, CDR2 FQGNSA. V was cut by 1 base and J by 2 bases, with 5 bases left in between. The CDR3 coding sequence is TGTGCCAGCAGCTTAGGTCAAAACTATGGCTACACCTTC. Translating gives CASSLGQNYGYTF.

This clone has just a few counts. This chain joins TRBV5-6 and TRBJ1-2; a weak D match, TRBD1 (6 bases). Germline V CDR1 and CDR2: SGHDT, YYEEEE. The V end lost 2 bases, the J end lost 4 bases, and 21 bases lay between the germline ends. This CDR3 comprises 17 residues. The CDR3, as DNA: TGTGCCAGCAGCTTCATGGGGGCCGATGTTGATCCCTATGGCTACACCTTC. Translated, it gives CASSFMGADVDPYGYTF.

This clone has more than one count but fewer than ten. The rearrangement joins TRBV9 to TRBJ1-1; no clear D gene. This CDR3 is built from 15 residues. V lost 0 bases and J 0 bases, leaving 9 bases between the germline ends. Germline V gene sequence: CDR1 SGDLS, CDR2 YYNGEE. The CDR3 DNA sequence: TGTGCCAGCAGCGTAGGCCCAGAACTGAACACTGAAGCTTTCTTT. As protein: CASSVGPELNTEAFF.